This T cell receptor (beta chain) was sequenced during a study of CD8 T cells in ankylosing spondylitis. General observations from the study: Reports say disease-linked clones showed up significantly more in matched ankylosing spondylitis synovial fluid. There was a TCR beta motif, made of eight highly homologous variants, that appeared characteristic of ankylosing spondylitis blood.

This clonotype came up many times. What it recognizes is unknown. The authors made TCR beta libraries by quantitative 5'-RACE with molecular barcodes. A single record per CDR3 protein comes from TCRdb applying MiXCR to the 5' RACE reads. The table shows under 300,000 distinct CDR3 sequences, with around 7.8% occurring only once. Germline lookup yields CDR1 SNHLY and CDR2 FYNNEI. The germline V and J ends were trimmed by 4 bases and 7 bases, with 8 bases remaining between them. The CDR3 length is 12 residues. This rearrangement joins TRBV2 to TRBJ1-5; tentative D call: TRBD1 (5 bases). Sequencing was performed on blood, either unsorted or a sorted T cell fraction (not recorded which). The origin of this receptor is a male donor with ankylosing spondylitis or in good health (not recorded which). CDR3 residues: CASSVGTQPQHF. In nucleotides, the CDR3 is TGTGCCAGCAGTGTCGGGACCCAGCCCCAGCATTTT.